The present TCR beta chain was sequenced within a study of cytomegalovirus exposure and HLA in healthy donors. Background on the study: Counted in an early data release were roughly 87 million unique TCRs from HLA-typed donors.

This clone has a handful of counts. The target antigen is unknown. The ends were cut back, 7 bases at V and 6 bases at J, with 6 bases in the middle. CDR1 MNHEY and CDR2 SVGAGI come from the germline V gene. The length of the CDR3 is 11 residues. Study findings and constraints: Highest at DRB1 and lowest at HLA-C, TCR association rates differed among HLA loci in a later analysis. An analysis that was carried out later associated 15,000 to 20,000 TCR beta sequences with HLA alleles at 0.05 false discovery rate. The study flagged some 170 TCR beta chains as cytomegalovirus-associated.

Vbeta (60) and Jbeta (13) primers were used in the PCR. Clones were sequenced by immunoSEQ multiplex PCR, and TCRdb holds only the in-frame ones, with some missing. The repertoire holds under 150,000 clones, about 84% seen once, with roughly 6.2% in the top ten. The TCR was taken from a woman in her forties in good health and CMV-seropositive. The chain combines TRBV6-5 with TRBJ2-2; D not certain. The specimen sequenced was PBMCs. In DNA, the CDR3 is TGTGCCAGCAAAGTAGCCGGGGAGCTGTTTTTT. It encodes CASKVAGELFF.